This is a list of T cell receptor beta chains from one sample in a study of blood T cell repertoires in COVID-19. TCRdb's table, derived via immunoSEQ multiplex PCR, lists solely in-frame clones and lacks some. In the table there are 650,000 to 800,000 clones, about 90% of which are singletons. Sequencing was done on a sample of peripheral blood. These receptors came from a woman aged 18-29 years with acute or convalescent COVID-19. Both conserved end residues are part of each CDR3. A D gene is named only where the DNA matches it firmly. Clone size is stated in some rows and not others, as once, few, many or a class when expanded.

TRBD1	TRBV10-3	-	TRBJ1-5	TGTGCCATCAGTGACGCCACAGGGGTCAATCAGCCCCAGCATTTT	CAISDATGVNQPQHF
-	TRBV19	few	TRBJ1-6	TGTGCCAGTAGTTTCGGCTCCTATAATTCACCCCTCCACTTT	CASSFGSYNSPLHF
TRBD1	TRBV12-5	once	TRBJ1-1	TGTGCTAGTGGTTCGGGACAGGGGAGCACTGAAGCTTTCTTT	CASGSGQGSTEAFF
-	TRBV28	-	TRBJ2-7	TGTGCCAGCAGTTCCGCAGGGAAAAACTCCTACGAGCAGTACTTC	CASSSAGKNSYEQYF
-	TRBV6-6	-	TRBJ1-1	TGTGCCAGCAGAAGACAGGCGAACACTGAAGCTTTCTTT	CASRRQANTEAFF
TRBD2	TRBV30	-	TRBJ2-3	TGTGCCTGGACCCGCCGGGGGGGGACGAGCACAGATACGCAGTATTTT	CAWTRRGGTSTDTQYF
-	TRBV2	-	TRBJ1-1	TGTGCCAGCAGTAGGGGAAGGGCGGGGACTGAAGCTTTCTTT	CASSRGRAGTEAFF
-	TRBV18	-	TRBJ1-3	TGTGCCAGCTCACCACGGGGCACAGGCAGCTCTGGAAACACCATATATTTT	CASSPRGTGSSGNTIYF
-	TRBV3-1/TRBV3-2	-	TRBJ2-7	TGTGCCAGCAGCCAAGGCCCCGGCTTCGGGGAGTACTTC	CASSQGPGFGEYF
-	TRBV5-1	-	TRBJ1-4	TGCGCCAGCAGCTTTTTTGGTGAGGGTTGGGCCTCCTTTAATGAAAAACTGTTTTTT	CASSFFGEGWASFNEKLFF
-	TRBV11-2	once	TRBJ1-1	TGTGCCAGCAGCTTAGAACTGAGGCATGAAGCTTTCTTT	CASSLELRHEAFF
TRBD1	TRBV18	-	TRBJ1-6	TGTGCCAGCTCACTTACAGGGGTTAATAATTCACCCCTCCACTTT	CASSLTGVNNSPLHF
-	TRBV18	-	TRBJ1-2	TGTGCCAGCTCACCGAGTCCCGTGGGGGCTTATGGCTACACCTTC	CASSPSPVGAYGYTF
TRBD1	TRBV7-9	-	TRBJ1-2	TGTGCCAGCAGCTTAGCGGCCGGGACAGGGAACGGCTACACCTTC	CASSLAAGTGNGYTF
TRBD2	TRBV6-5	once	TRBJ2-1	TGTGCCAGCATGGAGCGGGGGGCCTACAATGAGCAGTTCTTC	CASMERGAYNEQFF
-	TRBV7-9	-	TRBJ2-3	TGTGCCAGCAGCCCCCTAGCCACAGATACGCAGTATTTT	CASSPLATDTQYF
-	TRBV2	few	TRBJ1-2	TGTGCCAGCAGTGAAAGCGGCAGGAACTATGGCTACACCTTC	CASSESGRNYGYTF
TRBD2	TRBV6-5	-	TRBJ2-1	TGTGCCAGCAGTTTACTAGCGGGTATTTACAATGAGCAGTTCTTC	CASSLLAGIYNEQFF
TRBD1	TRBV13	-	TRBJ1-1	TGTGCCAGCAGCCGTCGACAGGGAGTAGAAGCTTTCTTT	CASSRRQGVEAFF
-	TRBV18	-	TRBJ2-7	TGTGCCAGCTCATCAGGGGCCCTCATCTACGAGCAGTACTTC	CASSSGALIYEQYF
-	TRBV24-1	-	TRBJ1-1	TGTGCCACCAGCGACAGAGCGGAGGGTCTGAACACTGAAGCTTTCTTT	CATSDRAEGLNTEAFF
-	TRBV9	-	TRBJ1-2	TGTGCCAGCAGCGTAGGGGGCTCCGAGAATGGCTACACCTTC	CASSVGGSENGYTF
-	TRBV19	-	TRBJ1-1	TGTGCCAGTAGTATCCGAGACACGGCTTTCTTT	CASSIRDTAFF
-	TRBV7-2	-	TRBJ1-1	TGTGTAACCTCGACAGCGCTGAACACTGAAGCTTTCTTT	CVTSTALNTEAFF
TRBD1	TRBV24-1	-	TRBJ1-2	TGTGCCACCAGTGATCCGTCTCGGGGACAGGGGTCTGGCTACACCTTC	CATSDPSRGQGSGYTF
TRBD1	TRBV18	-	TRBJ1-1	TGTGCCAGCTCACCACAAGGACAGGGGAACACTGAAGCTTTCTTT	CASSPQGQGNTEAFF
TRBD1	TRBV7-8	-	TRBJ2-1	TGTGCCAGCAGCCCGGACAGGGTAGCATATGAGCAGTTCTTC	CASSPDRVAYEQFF
-	TRBV7-9	once	TRBJ1-1	TGTGCCAGCAGCTCGCCGATCCCGGGGGATGGGGCTGAAGCTTTCTTT	CASSSPIPGDGAEAFF
TRBD2	TRBV4-1	once	TRBJ2-7	TGCGCCAGCAGCCAGATGGGACTAGCGGCGTCCTACGAGCAGTACTTC	CASSQMGLAASYEQYF
TRBD1	TRBV3-1/TRBV3-2	-	TRBJ1-2	TGTGCCAGCAGCCAAGTGATCGGGACAGAGTTACCGCCTAACTATGGCTACACCTTC	CASSQVIGTELPPNYGYTF
TRBD1	TRBV30	-	TRBJ1-4	TGTGCCTGGAGTGTACTCAGTTCAAGGCAGGGGGCTCTAGAAAAACTGTTTTTT	CAWSVLSSRQGALEKLFF
TRBD1	TRBV9	-	TRBJ2-3	TGTGCCAGCAACGTACAGGGGAGCACAGATACGCAGTATTTT	CASNVQGSTDTQYF
TRBD2	TRBV6-1	-	TRBJ2-5	TGTGCCAGCAGTGAAAGTAGCGGGGGCCAAGAGACCCAGTACTTC	CASSESSGGQETQYF
TRBD2	TRBV5-4	-	TRBJ2-3	TGTGCCAGCAGCCCCGGGGGGAGCACAGATACGCAGTATTTT	CASSPGGSTDTQYF
-	TRBV6-2/TRBV6-3	-	TRBJ2-7	TGTGCCAGCAGTTACCCTAGCGACTTCGACGAGCAGTACTTC	CASSYPSDFDEQYF
-	TRBV29-1	-	TRBJ1-2	TGCAGCGTTGAAGATGGGGGGTTTCGGGGCTACACCTTC	CSVEDGGFRGYTF
-	TRBV25-1	-	TRBJ1-4	TGTGCCAGCAGTGAATTCGGTGGATCGCGGATAACTAATGAAAAACTGTTTTTT	CASSEFGGSRITNEKLFF
TRBD1	TRBV4-2	once	TRBJ2-7	TGTGCCAGCAGCCAAGGGAGACAGGGCTACGAGCAGTACTTC	CASSQGRQGYEQYF
-	TRBV5-5	-	TRBJ2-7	TGTGCCAGCAGCTTGTCCGGGAACGAGCAGTACTTC	CASSLSGNEQYF
-	TRBV7-2	once	TRBJ2-2	TGTGCCAGCAGCTTAGACCCCCCCCAGACAGTTAACACCGGGGAGCTGTTTTTT	CASSLDPPQTVNTGELFF
-	TRBV29-1	-	TRBJ1-2	TGCAGCGTTGGTCCGCAGACGGGGAGCGGTGGCTACACCTTC	CSVGPQTGSGGYTF
TRBD1	TRBV6-4	-	TRBJ1-1	TGTGCCAGCAGTGACGGTTTTGGACAGGGCCGGGAAGCTTTCTTT	CASSDGFGQGREAFF
-	TRBV7-2	-	TRBJ2-7	TGTGCCAGCAGCCCTAGCCTCGCATCCTACGAGCAGTACTTC	CASSPSLASYEQYF
-	TRBV21-1	-	TRBJ1-6	TGTGCCAGCAGCAAACATCACACCCATAATTCACCCCTCCACTTT	CASSKHHTHNSPLHF
-	TRBV7-2	-	TRBJ1-1	TGTGCCAGCAGCTTAGCGCAGACAAACACTGAAGCTTTCTTT	CASSLAQTNTEAFF
TRBD2	TRBV3-1/TRBV3-2	-	TRBJ2-5	TGTGCCAGCAGCCTAGCGGGGGGGCCGGGAGTGGAGACCCAGTACTTC	CASSLAGGPGVETQYF
TRBD1	TRBV6-1	few	TRBJ1-5	TGTGCCAGCAGTGAAAGGGGGCTTAGCAATCAGCCCCAGCATTTT	CASSERGLSNQPQHF
TRBD1	TRBV5-1	once	TRBJ2-3	TGCGCCAGCAGCTGGGGGACAGAGACTCCAGATACGCAGTATTTT	CASSWGTETPDTQYF
-	TRBV30	-	TRBJ1-2	TGTGCCTGGAGTGTAGACTTTGTTTATGGCTACACCTTC	CAWSVDFVYGYTF
TRBD1	TRBV10-3	-	TRBJ1-1	TGTGCCATCACCTCCCGGGACAGAGAGGCTGAAGCTTTCTTT	CAITSRDREAEAFF
-	TRBV6-5	once	TRBJ2-5	TGTGCCAGCTCCCAGGGCGGTGAGACCCAGTACTTC	CASSQGGETQYF
TRBD1	TRBV10-3	-	TRBJ2-5	TGTGCCATCAGCCCCTCGGACAGGGAGGAAGAGACCCAGTACTTC	CAISPSDREEETQYF
-	TRBV27	-	TRBJ1-2	TGTGCCAGCACTCCCTCGGGGGGCTATGGCTACACCTTC	CASTPSGGYGYTF
TRBD2	TRBV4-2	-	TRBJ2-7	TGTGCCAGCAGCCACCTAGGACTAGCGGGGGGGTGGGGCTCCTACGAGCAGTACTTC	CASSHLGLAGGWGSYEQYF